Below, 25 T cell receptor beta chains from the same sample are listed, as sequenced in a study of CD8+ T cells in alopecia areata. Described treatment: oral pan-JAK inhibitor, 5-10 mg twice daily. In each case, RNA was isolated and then reverse transcribed into cDNA as the sequencing template. TCRdb keeps only in-frame clones here, not all; method: immunoSEQ multiplex PCR. Of around 300,000 clones listed, 60% are singletons. The material was CD4+ T cells sorted from blood, obtained at approximately week 52, from a patient treated with tofacitinib. Receptors were obtained from a human donor with alopecia areata.

This clone has a handful of counts. The chain combines TRBV18 with TRBJ2-7; 11 positions agree with TRBD1. This CDR3 contains 15 residues. Germline assignment: CDR1 KGHSH and CDR2 LQKENI. The V and J ends lost 2 bases and 4 bases, in that order; junction bases with no gene match: 4. CDR3 DNA sequence: TGTGCCAGCTCACCAGGACAGGGGGCTCGGTACGAGCAGTACTTC. Translation: CASSPGQGARYEQYF.

This sequence joins TRBV30 and TRBJ1-5, with D possibly TRBD1 on 6 matching bases. V lost 5 bases and J 5 bases, leaving 13 bases between the germline ends. Per germline, CDR1 GTSNPN and CDR2 SVGIG (reference sequence). CDR3 length equals 13 residues. CDR3 amino acids: CAWGGGYDQPQHF. The CDR3, as DNA: TGTGCCTGGGGAGGGGGTTATGATCAGCCCCAGCATTTT.

This clone was observed a few times. The chain employs TRBV11-2 and TRBJ2-5, with D unresolved. This CDR3 comprises 14 residues. V was pared by 0 bases and J by 4 bases, with 9 bases between. Germline-derived CDR1 and CDR2 are SGHAT and FQNNGV. The CDR3 DNA is TGTGCCAGCAGCTTAGATCGCGCAGGAGAGACCCAGTACTTC. Translation: CASSLDRAGETQYF.

This rearrangement joins TRBV5-1 to TRBJ1-6, with D possibly being TRBD1 (6 bases). The germline V and J ends were trimmed by 4 bases and 0 bases, with 14 bases remaining between them. CDR1 is SGHRS, CDR2 YFSETQ, per germline. The CDR3 has 17 amino acids. The CDR3 loop reads CASSPGQLTSYNSPLHF. The CDR3, as DNA: TGCGCCAGCAGCCCCGGACAGCTTACCTCCTATAATTCACCCCTCCACTTT.

V is TRBV29-1 and J is TRBJ1-4, with a weak D call TRBD1 (6 bases). There are 13 residues in the CDR3. The V and J ends lost 7 bases and 4 bases respectively, with 13 bases between them. Germline CDR1 reads SQVTM; CDR2 reads ANQGSEA. The CDR3 nucleotides are TGCAGCGCCCACAGGGAGGGTAATGAAAAACTGTTTTTT. Translated, it gives CSAHREGNEKLFF. Filled out from reference TRBV29-1 and TRBJ1-4, the complete variable domain reads SAVISQKPSRDICQRGTSLTIQCQVDSQVTMMFWYRQQPGQSLTLIATANQGSEATYESGFVIDKFPISRPNLTFSTLTVSNMSPEDSSIYLCSAHREGNEKLFFGSGTQLSVL.

This clone has more than one count but fewer than ten. The chain recombines TRBV10-3 with TRBJ2-7; 12 bases are shared with TRBD1. V lost 6 bases and J lost 5; bases outside the gene matches: 2. CDR3 length equals 13 residues. Looked up from germline, CDR1 is ENHRY and CDR2 is SYGVKD. The CDR3: CAIRGTGGNEQYF. The CDR3 bases are TGTGCCATCAGGGGGACAGGGGGCAACGAGCAGTACTTC.

This clone has a single count. Other DNA sequences in the same sample also yield this CDR3. The chain carries TRBV18 and TRBJ2-3; D is unclear. The ends were cut back, 2 bases at V and 4 bases at J, with 1 base in the middle. CDR3 length equals 11 residues. Germline V lookup: CDR1 KGHSH, CDR2 LQKENI. In DNA, the CDR3 is TGTGCCAGCTCACCATCAGATACGCAGTATTTT. Translated, it gives CASSPSDTQYF.

The rearrangement uses TRBV25-1 and TRBJ1-2; 9 positions agree with TRBD1. V lost 5 bases, J lost 4 bases, and 5 bases stayed unmatched. This CDR3 is 14 amino acids long. Per the germline V gene, CDR1 is MGHDK and CDR2 is SYGVNS. The CDR3 loop is CASSQTGGIYGYTF. CDR3 bases: TGTGCCAGCAGTCAGACAGGGGGTATCTATGGCTACACCTTC.

A few counts support this clone. The chain couples TRBV7-9 to TRBJ1-6; 8 bases map to TRBD1. V lost 5 bases, J lost 0 bases, and 6 bases stayed unmatched. Germline V gene data show CDR1 as SEHNR and CDR2 as FQNEAQ (reference sequence). The CDR3 loop spans 17 amino acids. The CDR3, as DNA: TGTGCCAGCAGCCGGACAGGGAGCAGCTCCTATAATTCACCCCTCCACTTT. Its protein product is CASSRTGSSSYNSPLHF.

This chain connects TRBV7-2 to TRBJ2-5; D unresolved. The V end lost 6 bases, the J end lost 5 bases, and 7 bases lay between the germline ends. This CDR3 has 11 amino acids. Germline CDR1 reads SGHTA; CDR2 reads FQGNSA. CDR3 nucleotide sequence: TGTGCCAGCAGTACATTGGAGACCCAGTACTTC. Protein: CASSTLETQYF.

This chain connects TRBV5-1 to TRBJ1-1; possibly TRBD1 for D (5 bases). CDR3 length: 11 amino acids. Deletions cut 4 bases from V and 8 bases from J, with 9 bases between. Germline CDR1 SGHRS, CDR2 YFSETQ. CDR3 region: CASSDGGEAFF. For the CDR3, the DNA is TGCGCCAGCAGCGACGGGGGAGAAGCTTTCTTT.

The rearrangement joins TRBV29-1 to TRBJ2-2, with D uncertain. CDR3 length: 12 amino acids. Trimming shortened V by 4 bases and J by 6 bases, and 9 bases separated the two germline ends. Per germline, CDR1 SQVTM and CDR2 ANQGSEA. In nucleotides, the CDR3 is TGCAGCGTTGGGAATTACGCCGGGGAGCTGTTTTTT. It is translated as CSVGNYAGELFF.

The CDR3 here is CSVRAGVDEQYF. CDR3 DNA: TGCAGCGTCAGAGCAGGGGTTGACGAGCAGTACTTC. The chain links TRBV29-1 to TRBJ2-7; weak D call: TRBD1 (6 bases). V lost 6 bases to trimming and J lost 5 bases, with 14 bases between them. Per germline, CDR1 SQVTM and CDR2 ANQGSEA. The CDR3 runs to 12 residues.

This sequence joins TRBV18 and TRBJ1-2; the D gene is possibly TRBD1 (5 bases). The V and J ends lost 3 bases and 9 bases respectively, with 23 bases between them. This CDR3 has 16 amino acids. The V gene's germline CDR1 is KGHSH and CDR2 LQKENI. The chain's CDR3 is CASSPLGTDPSVRYTF. CDR3 nucleotide sequence: TGTGCCAGCTCACCTCTGGGGACGGACCCTTCTGTGCGCTACACCTTC. The complete variable domain, with remaining parts taken from reference TRBV18 and TRBJ1-2, reads NAGVMQNPRHLVRRRGQEARLRCSPMKGHSHVYWYRQLPEEGLKFMVYLQKENIIDESGMPKERFSAEFPKEGPSILRIQQVVRGDSAAYFCASSPLGTDPSVRYTFGSGTRLTVV.

This chain's CDR3 is CASSINSDTEAFF. CDR3 bases: TGTGCCAGCAGTATAAACAGTGACACTGAAGCTTTCTTT. The chain couples TRBV7-3 to TRBJ1-1; D is uncertain. The V end lost 6 bases, the J end lost 3 bases, and 11 bases lay between the germline ends. CDR3 length equals 13 residues. CDR1 SGHTA and CDR2 FQGTGA come from the germline V gene.

This clone was counted a few times. CDR3 sequence reads: CSFLFRDYKETQYF. CDR3 nucleotide sequence: TGCAGCTTCTTATTCCGGGACTATAAGGAGACCCAGTACTTC. The rearrangement joins TRBV29-1 to TRBJ2-5; 7 bases line up with TRBD2. The CDR3 is 14 residues long. The V gene end was trimmed by 8 bases and the J gene end by 5 bases; junction bases not matched to a gene: 14. CDR1 and CDR2 from the germline V gene are SQVTM and ANQGSEA.

This clone is categorized as medium-sized. The V gene is TRBV7-2, the J gene TRBJ2-4; 8 bases are a match to TRBD1. Germline CDR1 reads SGHTA; CDR2 reads FQGNSA. The CDR3 sequence is 13 residues long. J lost 8 bases, V lost 5 bases, and 5 bases had no gene match. The CDR3 region has the DNA TGTGCCAGCAGCGCACTGACAGGGGACATTCAGTACTTC. It yields the protein CASSALTGDIQYF.

The chain couples TRBV2 to TRBJ1-5; no clear D gene. V gave up 3 bases and J gave up 1 base, with 13 bases separating them. The length of the CDR3 is 16 residues. Germline-derived CDR1 and CDR2 are SNHLY and FYNNEI. This CDR3 is CASSDRAGLSNQPQHF. CDR3 DNA: TGTGCCAGCAGTGATAGGGCAGGACTAAGCAATCAGCCCCAGCATTTT.

The chain recombines TRBV6-6 with TRBJ2-7; D unresolved. The CDR3 covers 13 residues. Trimming removed 4 bases from V and 2 bases from J, with 9 bases in between. Germline V gene lookup returns CDR1 MNHNY and CDR2 SVGAGI (reference sequence). For the CDR3, the DNA is TGTGCCAGCAGTTTCGATATCACCTACGAGCAGTACTTC. This sequence encodes CASSFDITYEQYF.

V usage is TRBV15 and J usage is TRBJ1-5, with 9 bases that match TRBD1. The CDR3 loop spans 16 amino acids. From germline, CDR1 is LNHNV and CDR2 YYDKDF (reference sequence). The ends lost 6 bases at V and 4 bases at J; junction bases unmatched: 10. CDR3 coding DNA: TGTGCCACCAGTCTGGACAGGGGTCGGGGGAATCAGCCCCAGCATTTT. This sequence encodes CATSLDRGRGNQPQHF.

V gene TRBV30 combines with J gene TRBJ2-5; 13 bases align to TRBD2. Germline CDR1 reads GTSNPN; CDR2 reads SVGIG (reference sequence). J gave up 5 bases and V 0 bases, and 3 bases lay outside the gene matches. This CDR3 has 15 amino acids. The CDR3 loop is CAWSVLAGGPETQYF. CDR3 nucleotide sequence: TGTGCCTGGAGTGTACTAGCGGGGGGGCCGGAGACCCAGTACTTC.

The chain carries TRBV25-1 and TRBJ1-2; D is ambiguous. CDR1 and CDR2 from the germline V gene are MGHDK and SYGVNS. There are 12 residues in the CDR3. V shed 2 bases and J shed 8 bases, with 9 bases lying between them. Here the CDR3 DNA reads TGTGCCAGCAGTGAAGGCCGAAGGGGCTACACCTTC. It translates to CASSEGRRGYTF.

The chain has TRBV7-3 and TRBJ1-5; D is unclear. Per the germline V gene, CDR1 is SGHTA and CDR2 is FQGTGA. The CDR3 loop spans 10 amino acids. The V end lost 8 bases, the J end lost 8 bases, and 7 bases lay between the germline ends. The CDR3 DNA reads as TGTGCCAGCCCTGAGAAGCCCCAGCATTTT. Its translation: CASPEKPQHF. Filled out from reference TRBV7-3 and TRBJ1-5, the complete variable domain reads GAGVSQTPSNKVTEKGKYVELRCDPISGHTALYWYRQSLGQGPEFLIYFQGTGAADDSGLPNDRFFAVRPEGSVSTLKIQRTERGDSAVYLCASPEKPQHFGDGTRLSIL.

This clone was counted only a few times. V and J are TRBV4-1 and TRBJ2-1; D is ambiguous. Trimming pared 6 bases from V and 0 bases from J, leaving 12 bases between. There are 15 residues in the CDR3. CDR1 is MGHRA and CDR2 is YSYEKL in the germline V gene. Written as DNA, the CDR3 is TGCGCCAGCAGTGTGGGATTCATCTCCTACAATGAGCAGTTCTTC. Translation gives CASSVGFISYNEQFF.

V usage is TRBV5-1 and J usage is TRBJ2-3; 11 bases line up with TRBD1. CDR1 and CDR2 (germline): SGHRS, YFSETQ. The CDR3 sequence is 16 residues long. Unmatched junction bases numbered 7, after V lost 5 bases and J lost 2 bases. The CDR3 nucleotides are TGCGCCAGCAGACCAGGGACAGGGGGGCCCACAGATACGCAGTATTTT. This translates into CASRPGTGGPTDTQYF.